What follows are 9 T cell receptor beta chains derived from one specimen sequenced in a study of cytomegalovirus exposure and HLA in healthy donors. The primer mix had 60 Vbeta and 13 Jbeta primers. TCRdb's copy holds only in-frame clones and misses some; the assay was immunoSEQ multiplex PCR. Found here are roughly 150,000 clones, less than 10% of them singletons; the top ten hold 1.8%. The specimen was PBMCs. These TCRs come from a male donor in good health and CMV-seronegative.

CDR3 protein: CASSLEATGVSGYTF. The CDR3 DNA reads TGTGCCAGCAGCTTAGAGGCGACAGGGGTTAGTGGCTACACCTTC. The rearrangement joins TRBV11-2 to TRBJ1-2, with 8 nucleotides matching TRBD1. J was trimmed by 7 bases and V by 0 bases; bases with no gene match: 7. Germline lookup yields CDR1 SGHAT and CDR2 FQNNGV. CDR3 length: 15 amino acids.

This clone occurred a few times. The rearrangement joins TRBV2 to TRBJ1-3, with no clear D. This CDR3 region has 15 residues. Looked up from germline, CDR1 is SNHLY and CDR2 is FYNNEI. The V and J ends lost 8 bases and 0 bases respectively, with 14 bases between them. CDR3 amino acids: CASSNPGFSGNTIYF. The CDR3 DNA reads TGTGCCAGCTCGAACCCCGGGTTCTCTGGAAACACCATATATTTT.

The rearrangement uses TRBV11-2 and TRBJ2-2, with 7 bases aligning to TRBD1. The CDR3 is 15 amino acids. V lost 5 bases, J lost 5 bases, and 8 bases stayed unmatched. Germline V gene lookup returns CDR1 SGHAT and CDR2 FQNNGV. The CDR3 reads CASSATGERTGELFF. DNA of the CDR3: TGTGCCAGCAGCGCAACAGGGGAACGGACCGGGGAGCTGTTTTTT. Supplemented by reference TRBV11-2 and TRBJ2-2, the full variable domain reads EAGVAQSPRYKIIEKRQSVAFWCNPISGHATLYWYQQILGQGPKLLIQFQNNGVVDDSQLPKDRFSAERLKGVDSTLKIQPAKLEDSAVYLCASSATGERTGELFFGEGSRLTVL.

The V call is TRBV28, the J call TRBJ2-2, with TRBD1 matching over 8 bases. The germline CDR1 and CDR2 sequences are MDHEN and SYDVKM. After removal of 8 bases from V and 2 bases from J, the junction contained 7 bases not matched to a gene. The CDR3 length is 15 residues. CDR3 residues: CASSTGALNTGELFF. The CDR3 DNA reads TGTGCCAGCTCGACAGGGGCCCTAAACACCGGGGAGCTGTTTTTT.

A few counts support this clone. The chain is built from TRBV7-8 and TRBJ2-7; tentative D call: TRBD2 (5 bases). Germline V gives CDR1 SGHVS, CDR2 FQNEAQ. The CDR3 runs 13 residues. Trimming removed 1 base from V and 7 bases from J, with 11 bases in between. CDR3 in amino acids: CASSLVTGLEQYF. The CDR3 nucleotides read TGTGCCAGCAGCTTAGTGACGGGGTTAGAGCAGTACTTC.

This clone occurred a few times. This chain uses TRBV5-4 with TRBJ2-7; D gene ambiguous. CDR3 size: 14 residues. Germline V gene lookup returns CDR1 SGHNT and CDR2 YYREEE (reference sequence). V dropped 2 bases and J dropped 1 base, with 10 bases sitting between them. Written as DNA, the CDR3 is TGTGCCAGCAGCTTCCATGACGGGTCCTACGAGCAGTACTTC. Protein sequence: CASSFHDGSYEQYF.

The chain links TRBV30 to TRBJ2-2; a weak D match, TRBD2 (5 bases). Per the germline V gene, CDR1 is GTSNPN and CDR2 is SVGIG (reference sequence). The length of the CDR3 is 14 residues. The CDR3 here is CAAEEGLGTGELFF. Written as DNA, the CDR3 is TGTGCGGCAGAAGAGGGCTTGGGGACCGGGGAGCTGTTTTTT.

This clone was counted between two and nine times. The CDR3 coding sequence is TGTGCCAGCAGCCCGACAGGCTATAGCAATCAGCCCCAGCATTTT. Translated, it gives CASSPTGYSNQPQHF. This sequence joins TRBV7-2 and TRBJ1-5; D is possibly TRBD1 (6 bases). V lost 5 bases and J lost 0, with 11 bases in between. The CDR3 is 15 residues long. Germline assignment: CDR1 SGHTA and CDR2 FQGNSA.

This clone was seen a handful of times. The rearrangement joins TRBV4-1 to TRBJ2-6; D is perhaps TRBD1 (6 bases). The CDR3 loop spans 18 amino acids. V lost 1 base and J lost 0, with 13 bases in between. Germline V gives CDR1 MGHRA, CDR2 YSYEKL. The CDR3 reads CASSQVGGQASGANVLTF. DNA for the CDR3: TGCGCCAGCAGCCAAGTAGGGGGACAAGCCTCTGGGGCCAACGTCCTGACTTTC.